Included here is one T cell receptor (beta chain) sequence, with context. The data belong to a study of blood T cell repertoires in COVID-19. The CDR3 is 17 amino acids. Germline assignment: CDR1 LNHNV and CDR2 YYDKDF (reference sequence). The V segment lost 3 bases and the J segment 4 bases; nucleotides outside the gene matches: 9. TCRdb's table, derived via immunoSEQ multiplex PCR, lists solely in-frame clones and lacks some. Altogether tens of thousands of clones are present, 80% to 90% being singletons, with the ten largest covering about a tenth. This receptor was obtained from a man between 60 and 70 years old with acute or convalescent COVID-19. The sequenced material came from peripheral blood. The gene calls are TRBV15 and TRBJ1-3; 10 bases fit TRBD1. CDR3 residues: CATSRERQGAGGNTIYF. CDR3 bases: TGTGCCACCAGCAGGGAGAGACAGGGGGCAGGAGGAAACACCATATATTTT.